This section outlines one T cell receptor beta chain sequence together with its context. V was trimmed by 0 bases and J by 0 bases, leaving 7 bases between them. The CDR3 has 15 residues. Germline CDR1 KGHSH, CDR2 LQKENI. These data come from a study of OX40 agonist ivuxolimab in advanced cancers. Across the whole study: The study gave patients intravenous ivuxolimab at 0.01 to 10 mg/kg every 2 weeks.

Method: immunoSEQ multiplex PCR; TCRdb's copy keeps in-frame clones and lacks some. This sample has about 90,000 clones, with more than 80% found just once. The V call is TRBV18, the J call TRBJ2-3; D is perhaps TRBD1 (5 bases). The sequences come from CD4+ or CD8+ T cells sorted from blood, collected in a trial of the OX40 agonist ivuxolimab. The receptor was isolated from an adult with an advanced solid tumor such as melanoma, head and neck, liver or kidney cancer. CDR3 sequence: CASSPPAGSTDTQYF. The CDR3 DNA reads as TGTGCCAGCTCACCACCGGCAGGGAGCACAGATACGCAGTATTTT. The full variable domain, rest sourced from reference TRBV18 and TRBJ2-3, is NAGVMQNPRHLVRRRGQEARLRCSPMKGHSHVYWYRQLPEEGLKFMVYLQKENIIDESGMPKERFSAEFPKEGPSILRIQQVVRGDSAAYFCASSPPAGSTDTQYFGPGTRLTVL.